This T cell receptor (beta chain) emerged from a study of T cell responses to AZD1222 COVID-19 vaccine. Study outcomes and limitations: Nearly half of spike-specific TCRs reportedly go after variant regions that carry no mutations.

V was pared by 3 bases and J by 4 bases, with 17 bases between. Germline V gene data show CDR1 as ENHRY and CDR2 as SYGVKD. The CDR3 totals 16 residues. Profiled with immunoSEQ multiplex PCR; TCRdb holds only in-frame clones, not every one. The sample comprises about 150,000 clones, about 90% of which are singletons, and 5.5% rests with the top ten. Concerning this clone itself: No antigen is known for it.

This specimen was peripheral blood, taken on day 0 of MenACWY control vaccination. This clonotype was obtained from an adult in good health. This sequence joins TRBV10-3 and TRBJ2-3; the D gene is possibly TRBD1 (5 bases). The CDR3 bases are TGTGCCATCAGTGACAATGTTGGGGCAGGGCCAGATACGCAGTATTTT. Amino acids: CAISDNVGAGPDTQYF.